This T cell receptor beta chain was sequenced during a study of T cell responses to AZD1222 COVID-19 vaccine. Broader study findings: Recipients of two AZD1222 doses showed rising Spike-specific TCR breadth and depth. As reported, nearly half of all spike-specific TCRs target variant regions that are unmutated.

The CDR3 runs 14 residues. V gave up 1 base and J gave up 2 bases, with 6 bases separating them. Germline V gives CDR1 SGHTA, CDR2 FQGNSA. Comments on this clone: What it binds is not known.

Repertoires were generated with immunoSEQ multiplex PCR, while TCRdb's copy carries only in-frame clones and drops some. The sample includes 140,000 or so clones, 85% to 90% of them seen just once. The sample in question was peripheral blood, obtained on day 0 of AZD1222 vaccination. The TCR was taken from an adult in good health. The chain recombines TRBV7-2 with TRBJ1-3, with a possible D match to TRBD1 (5 bases). The CDR3 region has the DNA TGTGCCAGCAGCTTAGGGGGGGCTGGAAACACCATATATTTT. Translated: CASSLGGAGNTIYF.